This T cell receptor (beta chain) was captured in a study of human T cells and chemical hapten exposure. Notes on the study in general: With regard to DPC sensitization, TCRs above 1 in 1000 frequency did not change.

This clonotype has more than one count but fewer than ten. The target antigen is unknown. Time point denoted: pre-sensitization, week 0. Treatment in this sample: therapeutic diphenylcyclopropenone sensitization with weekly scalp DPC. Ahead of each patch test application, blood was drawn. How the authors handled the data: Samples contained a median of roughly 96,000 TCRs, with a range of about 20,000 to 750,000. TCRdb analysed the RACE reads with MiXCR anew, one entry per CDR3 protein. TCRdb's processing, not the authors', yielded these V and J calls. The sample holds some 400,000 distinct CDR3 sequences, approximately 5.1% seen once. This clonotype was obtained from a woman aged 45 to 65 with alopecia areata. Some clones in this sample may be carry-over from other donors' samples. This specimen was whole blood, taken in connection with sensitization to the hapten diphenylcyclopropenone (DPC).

The CDR3 loop is CASSSGTSFEQYF. CDR3 sequence (DNA): TGTGCCAGCAGTAGTGGGACGAGCTTCGAGCAGTACTTC. The V call is TRBV6-5, the J call TRBJ2-7; D could derive from TRBD1 or TRBD2 (5 bases each). V was trimmed by 5 bases and J by 6 bases, leaving 14 bases between them. Germline V lookup: CDR1 MNHEY, CDR2 SVGAGI. This CDR3 region has 13 residues.